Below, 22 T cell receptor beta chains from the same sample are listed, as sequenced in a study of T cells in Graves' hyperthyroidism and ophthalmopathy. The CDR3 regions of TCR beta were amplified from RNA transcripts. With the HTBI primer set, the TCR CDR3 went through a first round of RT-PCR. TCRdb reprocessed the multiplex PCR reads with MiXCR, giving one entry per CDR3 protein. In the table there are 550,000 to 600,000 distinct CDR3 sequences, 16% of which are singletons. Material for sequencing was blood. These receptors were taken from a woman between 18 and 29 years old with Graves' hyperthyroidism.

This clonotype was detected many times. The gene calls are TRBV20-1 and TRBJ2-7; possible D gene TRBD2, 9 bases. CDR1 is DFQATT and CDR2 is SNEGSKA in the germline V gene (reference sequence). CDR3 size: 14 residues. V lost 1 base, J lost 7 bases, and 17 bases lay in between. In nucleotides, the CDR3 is TGCAGTGCTAGAGGCCAGGGGGCGGGAGGGGAGCAGTACTTC. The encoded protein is CSARGQGAGGEQYF.

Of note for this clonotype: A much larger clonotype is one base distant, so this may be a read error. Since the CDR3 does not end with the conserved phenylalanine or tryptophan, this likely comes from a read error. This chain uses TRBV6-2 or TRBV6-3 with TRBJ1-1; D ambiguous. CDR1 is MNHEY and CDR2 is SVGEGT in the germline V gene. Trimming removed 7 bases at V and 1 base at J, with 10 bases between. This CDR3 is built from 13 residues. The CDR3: CASNDNPNTEAFL. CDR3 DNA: TGTGCCAGCAACGACAATCCGAACACTGAAGCTTTCCTT.

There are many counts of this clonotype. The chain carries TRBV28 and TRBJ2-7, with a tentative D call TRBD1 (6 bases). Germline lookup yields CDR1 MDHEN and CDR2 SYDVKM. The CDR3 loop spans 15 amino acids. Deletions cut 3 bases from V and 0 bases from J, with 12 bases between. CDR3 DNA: TGTGCCAGCAGTTTGCAGGACAGAGACTCCTACGAGCAGTACTTC. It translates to CASSLQDRDSYEQYF.

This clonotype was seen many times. CDR3 in amino acids: CASSLERAPSAEAFF. CDR3 DNA: TGTGCCAGCAGCTTAGAAAGGGCCCCCTCCGCTGAAGCTTTCTTT. This chain connects TRBV11-3 to TRBJ1-1; D remains ambiguous. Trimming took off 0 bases at V and 6 bases at J, with 14 bases between the two ends. Germline V lookup: CDR1 SGHNT, CDR2 YENEEA. This CDR3 has 15 residues.

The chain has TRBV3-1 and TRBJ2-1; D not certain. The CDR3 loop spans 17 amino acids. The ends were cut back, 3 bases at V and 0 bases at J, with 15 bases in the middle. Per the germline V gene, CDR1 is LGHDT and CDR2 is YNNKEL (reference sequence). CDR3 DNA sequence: TGTGCCAGCAGCCAGCACGCAGTAACCTCCTCCTACAATGAGCAGTTCTTC. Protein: CASSQHAVTSSYNEQFF.

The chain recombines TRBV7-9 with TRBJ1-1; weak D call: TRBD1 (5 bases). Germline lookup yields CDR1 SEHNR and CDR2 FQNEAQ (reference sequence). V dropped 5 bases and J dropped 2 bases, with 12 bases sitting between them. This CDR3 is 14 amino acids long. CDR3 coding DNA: TGTGCCAGCAGCACGGGACTGTCTAACACTGAAGCTTTCTTT. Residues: CASSTGLSNTEAFF.

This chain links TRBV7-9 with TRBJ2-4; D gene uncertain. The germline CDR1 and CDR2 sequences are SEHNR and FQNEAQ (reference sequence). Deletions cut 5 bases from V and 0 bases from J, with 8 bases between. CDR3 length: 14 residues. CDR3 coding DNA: TGTGCCAGCAGCGCGTTGGTAGCCAAAAACATTCAGTACTTC. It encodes CASSALVAKNIQYF.

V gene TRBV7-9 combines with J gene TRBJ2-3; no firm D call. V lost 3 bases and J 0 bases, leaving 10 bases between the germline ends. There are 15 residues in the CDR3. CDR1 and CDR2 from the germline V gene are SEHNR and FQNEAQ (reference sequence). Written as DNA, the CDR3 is TGTGCCAGCAGCTTGGCGCCGGACAGCACAGATACGCAGTATTTT. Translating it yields CASSLAPDSTDTQYF.

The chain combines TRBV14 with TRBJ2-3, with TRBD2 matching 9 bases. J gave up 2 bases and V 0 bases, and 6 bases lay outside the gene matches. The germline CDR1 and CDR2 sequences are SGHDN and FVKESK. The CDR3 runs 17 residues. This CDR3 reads CASSQEVLAGNTDTQYF. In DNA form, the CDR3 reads TGTGCCAGCAGCCAAGAAGTTCTAGCGGGGAACACAGATACGCAGTATTTT. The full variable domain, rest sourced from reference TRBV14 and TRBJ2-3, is EAGVTQFPSHSVIEKGQTVTLRCDPISGHDNLYWYRRVMGKEIKFLLHFVKESKQDESGMPNNRFLAERTGGTYSTLKVQPAELEDSGVYFCASSQEVLAGNTDTQYFGPGTRLTVL.

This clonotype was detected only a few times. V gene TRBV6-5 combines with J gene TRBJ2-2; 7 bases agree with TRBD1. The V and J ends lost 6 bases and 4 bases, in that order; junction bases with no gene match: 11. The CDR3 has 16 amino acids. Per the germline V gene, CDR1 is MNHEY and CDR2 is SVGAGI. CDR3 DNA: TGTGCCAGCAGCTCCTCGACAGGGTCCCTCACCGGGGAGCTGTTTTTT. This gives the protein CASSSSTGSLTGELFF.

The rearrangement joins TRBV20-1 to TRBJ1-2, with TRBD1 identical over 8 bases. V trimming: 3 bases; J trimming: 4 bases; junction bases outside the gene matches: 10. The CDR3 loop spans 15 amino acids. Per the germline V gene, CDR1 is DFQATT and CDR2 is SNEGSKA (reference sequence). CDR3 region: CSARSAGGAGYGYTF. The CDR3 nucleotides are TGCAGTGCTAGGAGTGCAGGGGGCGCTGGCTATGGCTACACCTTC.

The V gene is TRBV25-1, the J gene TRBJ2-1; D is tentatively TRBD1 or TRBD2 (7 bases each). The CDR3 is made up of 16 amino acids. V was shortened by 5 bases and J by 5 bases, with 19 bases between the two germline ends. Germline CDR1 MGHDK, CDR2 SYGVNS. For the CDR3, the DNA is TGTGCCAGCAGTTTCGGGGGGACAGTTTTTGACAATGAGCAGTTCTTC. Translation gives CASSFGGTVFDNEQFF.

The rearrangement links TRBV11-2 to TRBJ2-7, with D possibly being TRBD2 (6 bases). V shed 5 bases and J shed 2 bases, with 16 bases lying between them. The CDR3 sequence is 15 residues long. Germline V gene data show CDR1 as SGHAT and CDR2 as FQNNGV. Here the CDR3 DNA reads TGTGCCAGCAGCCCCAGTGTCGGGAGCACCTACGAGCAGTACTTC. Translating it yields CASSPSVGSTYEQYF.

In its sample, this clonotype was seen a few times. The CDR3, as DNA: TGCGCCAGCAGCCAAGGAGCAGGAGGGAATGAGCAGTTCTTC. Translating gives CASSQGAGGNEQFF. This chain connects TRBV4-1 to TRBJ2-1; TRBD2 might be the D (6 bases). CDR1 is MGHRA and CDR2 is YSYEKL in the germline V gene. This CDR3 region has 14 residues. V was pared by 1 base and J by 7 bases, with 11 bases between.

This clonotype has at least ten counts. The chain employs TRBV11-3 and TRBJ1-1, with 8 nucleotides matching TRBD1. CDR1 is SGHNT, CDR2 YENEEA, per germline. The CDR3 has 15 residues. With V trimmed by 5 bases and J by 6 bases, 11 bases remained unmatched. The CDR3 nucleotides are TGTGCCAGCAGCCCCCTTACAGGGGGAAGGTCTGAAGCTTTCTTT. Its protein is CASSPLTGGRSEAFF.

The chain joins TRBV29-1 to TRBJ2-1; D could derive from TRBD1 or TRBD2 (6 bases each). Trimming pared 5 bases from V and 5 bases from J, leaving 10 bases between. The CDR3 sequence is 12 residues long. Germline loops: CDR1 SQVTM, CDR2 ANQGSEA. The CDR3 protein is CSVRRGDNEQFF. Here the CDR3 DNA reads TGCAGCGTTCGAAGGGGGGACAATGAGCAGTTCTTC.

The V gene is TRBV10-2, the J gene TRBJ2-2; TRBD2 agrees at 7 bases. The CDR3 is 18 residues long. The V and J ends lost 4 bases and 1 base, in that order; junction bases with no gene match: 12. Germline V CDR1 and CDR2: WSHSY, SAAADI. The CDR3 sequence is CASSGPDTSEGNTGELFF. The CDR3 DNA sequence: TGCGCCAGCAGTGGCCCTGACACTAGCGAGGGGAACACCGGGGAGCTGTTTTTT.

CDR3 DNA sequence: TGTGCCAGCAGCCGCGGACTAGCGGGAGGGGACCAACGATACAATGAGCAGTTCTTC. It encodes CASSRGLAGGDQRYNEQFF. V gene TRBV12-3 or TRBV12-4 combines with J gene TRBJ2-1; 15 nucleotides align to TRBD2. With 6 bases clipped from V and 4 bases from J, the junction kept 13 bases outside the gene matches. The CDR3 has 19 residues.

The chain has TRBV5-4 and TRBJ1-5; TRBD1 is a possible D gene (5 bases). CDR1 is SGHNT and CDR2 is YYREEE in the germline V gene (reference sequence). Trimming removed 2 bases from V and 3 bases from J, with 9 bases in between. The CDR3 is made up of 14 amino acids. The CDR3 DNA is TGTGCCAGCAGCTTCGGGGGGGACAATCAGCCCCAGCATTTT. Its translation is CASSFGGDNQPQHF. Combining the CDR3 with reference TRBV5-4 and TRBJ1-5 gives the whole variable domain ETGVTQSPTHLIKTRGQQVTLRCSSQSGHNTVSWYQQALGQGPQFIFQYYREEENGRGNFPPRFSGLQFPNYSSELNVNALELDDSALYLCASSFGGDNQPQHFGDGTRLSIL.

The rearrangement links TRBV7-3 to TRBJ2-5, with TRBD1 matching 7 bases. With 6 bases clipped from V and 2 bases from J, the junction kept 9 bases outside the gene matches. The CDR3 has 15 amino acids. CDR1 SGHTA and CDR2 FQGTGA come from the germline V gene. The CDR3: CASRRTGAIQETQYF. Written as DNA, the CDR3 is TGTGCCAGCAGGCGTACAGGGGCGATTCAAGAGACCCAGTACTTC.

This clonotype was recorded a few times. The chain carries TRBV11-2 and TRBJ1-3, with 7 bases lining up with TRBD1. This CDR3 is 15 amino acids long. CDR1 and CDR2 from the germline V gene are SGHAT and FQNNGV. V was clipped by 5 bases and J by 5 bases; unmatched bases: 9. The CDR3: CASSPPGQDRNTIYF. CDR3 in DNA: TGTGCCAGCAGCCCCCCCGGACAGGATAGAAACACCATATATTTT.

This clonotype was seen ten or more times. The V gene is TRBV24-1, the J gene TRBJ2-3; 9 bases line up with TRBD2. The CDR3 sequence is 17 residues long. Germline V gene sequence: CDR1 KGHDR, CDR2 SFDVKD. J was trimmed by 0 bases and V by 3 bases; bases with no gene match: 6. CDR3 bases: TGTGCCACCAGTGATCCCTCCGGGACTAGCAGCACAGATACGCAGTATTTT. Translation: CATSDPSGTSSTDTQYF.